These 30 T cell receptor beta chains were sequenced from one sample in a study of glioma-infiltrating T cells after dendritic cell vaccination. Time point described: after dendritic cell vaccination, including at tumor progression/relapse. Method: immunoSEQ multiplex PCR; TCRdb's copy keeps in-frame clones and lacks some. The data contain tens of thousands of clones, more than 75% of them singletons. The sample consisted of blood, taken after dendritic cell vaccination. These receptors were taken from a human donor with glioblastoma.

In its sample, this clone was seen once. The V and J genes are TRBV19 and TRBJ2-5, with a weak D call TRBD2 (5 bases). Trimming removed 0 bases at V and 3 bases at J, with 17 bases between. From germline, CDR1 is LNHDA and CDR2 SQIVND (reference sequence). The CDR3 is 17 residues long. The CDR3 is CASSIDLRDPGEETQYF. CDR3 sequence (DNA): TGTGCCAGTAGTATAGATCTGAGGGATCCTGGGGAAGAGACCCAGTACTTC.

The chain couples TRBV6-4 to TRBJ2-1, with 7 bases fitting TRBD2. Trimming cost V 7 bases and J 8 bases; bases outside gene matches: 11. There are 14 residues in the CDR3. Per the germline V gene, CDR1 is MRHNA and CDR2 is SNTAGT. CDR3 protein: CASKMAPGGDEQFF. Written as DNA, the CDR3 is TGTGCCAGCAAGATGGCCCCTGGGGGGGATGAGCAGTTCTTC.

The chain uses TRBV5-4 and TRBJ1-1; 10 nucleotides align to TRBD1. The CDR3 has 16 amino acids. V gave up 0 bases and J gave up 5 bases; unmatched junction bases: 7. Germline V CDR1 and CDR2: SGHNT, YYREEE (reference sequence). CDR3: CASSLGDRGRSTEAFF. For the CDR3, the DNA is TGTGCCAGCAGCTTGGGGGACAGGGGAAGAAGTACTGAAGCTTTCTTT.

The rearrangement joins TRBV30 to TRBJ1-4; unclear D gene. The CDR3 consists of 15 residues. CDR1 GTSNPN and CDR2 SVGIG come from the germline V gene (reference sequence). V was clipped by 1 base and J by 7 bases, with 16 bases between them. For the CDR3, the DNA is TGTGCCTGGAGTGGGGCGGGGAGGGTCGGTGAAAAACTGTTTTTT. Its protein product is CAWSGAGRVGEKLFF.

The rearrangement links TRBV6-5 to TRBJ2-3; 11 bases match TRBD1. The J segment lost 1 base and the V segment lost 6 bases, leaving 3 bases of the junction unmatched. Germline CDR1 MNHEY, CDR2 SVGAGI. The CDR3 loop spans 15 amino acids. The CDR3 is CASRSGQGGTDTQYF. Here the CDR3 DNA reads TGTGCCAGCAGGTCGGGACAGGGGGGCACAGATACGCAGTATTTT.

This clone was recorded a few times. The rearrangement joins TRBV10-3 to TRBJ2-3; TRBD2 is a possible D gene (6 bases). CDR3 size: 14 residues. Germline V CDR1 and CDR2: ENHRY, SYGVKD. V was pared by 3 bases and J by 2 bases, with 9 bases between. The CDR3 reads CAISDAGHTDTQYF. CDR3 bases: TGTGCCATCAGTGACGCGGGGCACACAGATACGCAGTATTTT.

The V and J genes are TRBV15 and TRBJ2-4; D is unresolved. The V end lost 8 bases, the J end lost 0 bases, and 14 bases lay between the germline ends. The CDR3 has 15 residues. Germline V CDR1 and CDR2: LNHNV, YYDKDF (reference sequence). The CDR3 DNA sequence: TGTGCCACCTCGTCCGGCGGCCTAGCCAAAAACATTCAGTACTTC. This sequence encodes CATSSGGLAKNIQYF.

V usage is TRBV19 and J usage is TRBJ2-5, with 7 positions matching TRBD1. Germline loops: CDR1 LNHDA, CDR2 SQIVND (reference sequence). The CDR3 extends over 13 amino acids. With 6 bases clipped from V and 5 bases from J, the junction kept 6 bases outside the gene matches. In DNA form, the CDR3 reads TGTGCCAGTAGCCAACAGGGGCCGGAGACCCAGTACTTC. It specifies CASSQQGPETQYF.

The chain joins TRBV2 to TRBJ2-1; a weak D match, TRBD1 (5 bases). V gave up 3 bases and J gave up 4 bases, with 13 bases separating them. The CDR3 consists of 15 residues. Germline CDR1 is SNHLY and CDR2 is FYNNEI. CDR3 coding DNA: TGTGCCAGCAGTGAGTTAGGGGCGGAGTACAATGAGCAGTTCTTC. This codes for CASSELGAEYNEQFF.

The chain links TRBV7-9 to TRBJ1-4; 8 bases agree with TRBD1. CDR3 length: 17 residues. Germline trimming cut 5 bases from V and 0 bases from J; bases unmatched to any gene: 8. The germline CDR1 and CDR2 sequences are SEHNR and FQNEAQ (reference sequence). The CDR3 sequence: CASSPRTGMATNEKLFF. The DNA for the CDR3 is TGTGCCAGCAGCCCCCGGACAGGGATGGCAACTAATGAAAAACTGTTTTTT.

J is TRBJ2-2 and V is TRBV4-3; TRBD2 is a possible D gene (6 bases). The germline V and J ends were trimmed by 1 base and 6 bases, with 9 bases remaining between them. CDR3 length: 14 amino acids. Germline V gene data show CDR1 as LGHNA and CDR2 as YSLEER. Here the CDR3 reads CASSQGRVAGELFF. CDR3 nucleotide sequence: TGCGCCAGCAGCCAAGGGAGGGTGGCCGGGGAGCTGTTTTTT.

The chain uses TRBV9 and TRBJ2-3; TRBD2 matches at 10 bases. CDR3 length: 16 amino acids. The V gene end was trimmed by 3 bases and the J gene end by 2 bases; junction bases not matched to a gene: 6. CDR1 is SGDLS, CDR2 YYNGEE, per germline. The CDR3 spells CASSGVAGGTTDTQYF. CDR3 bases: TGTGCCAGCAGCGGGGTAGCGGGGGGAACCACAGATACGCAGTATTTT.

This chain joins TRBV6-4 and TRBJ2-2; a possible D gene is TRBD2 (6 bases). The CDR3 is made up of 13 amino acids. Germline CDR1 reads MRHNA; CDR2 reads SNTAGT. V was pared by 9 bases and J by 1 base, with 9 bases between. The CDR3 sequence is CARSGLNTGELFF. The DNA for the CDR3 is TGTGCCAGAAGCGGGCTGAACACCGGGGAGCTGTTTTTT.

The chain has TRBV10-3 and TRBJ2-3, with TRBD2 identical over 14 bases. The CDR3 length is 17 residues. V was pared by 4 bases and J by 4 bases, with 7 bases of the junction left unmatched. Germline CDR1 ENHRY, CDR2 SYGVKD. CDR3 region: CAISGLAGGTGADTQYF. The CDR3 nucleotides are TGTGCCATCAGTGGACTAGCGGGGGGGACGGGCGCAGATACGCAGTATTTT.

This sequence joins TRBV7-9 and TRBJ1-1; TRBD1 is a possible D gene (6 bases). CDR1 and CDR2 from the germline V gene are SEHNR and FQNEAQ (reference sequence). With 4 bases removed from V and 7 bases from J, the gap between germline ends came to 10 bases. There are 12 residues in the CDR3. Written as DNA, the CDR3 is TGTGCCAGCAGCTCCGAGGACAGTGAAGCTTTCTTT. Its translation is CASSSEDSEAFF. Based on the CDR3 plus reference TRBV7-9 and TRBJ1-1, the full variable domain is DTGVSQNPRHKITKRGQNVTFRCDPISEHNRLYWYRQTLGQGPEFLTYFQNEAQLEKSRLLSDRFSAERPKGSFSTLEIQRTEQGDSAMYLCASSSEDSEAFFGQGTRLTVV.

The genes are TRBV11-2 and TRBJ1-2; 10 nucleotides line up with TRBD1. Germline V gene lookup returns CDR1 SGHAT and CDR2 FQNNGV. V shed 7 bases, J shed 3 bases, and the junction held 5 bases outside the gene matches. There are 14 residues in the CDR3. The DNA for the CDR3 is TGTGCCAGCACCCCGGACAGGGGGGACTATGGCTACACCTTC. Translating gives CASTPDRGDYGYTF.

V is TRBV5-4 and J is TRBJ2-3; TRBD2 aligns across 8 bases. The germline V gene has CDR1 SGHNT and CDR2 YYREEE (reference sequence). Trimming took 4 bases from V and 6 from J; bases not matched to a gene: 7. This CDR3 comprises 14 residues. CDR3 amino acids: CASSPGLAADTQYF. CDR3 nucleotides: TGTGCCAGCAGCCCTGGACTAGCTGCGGATACGCAGTATTTT.

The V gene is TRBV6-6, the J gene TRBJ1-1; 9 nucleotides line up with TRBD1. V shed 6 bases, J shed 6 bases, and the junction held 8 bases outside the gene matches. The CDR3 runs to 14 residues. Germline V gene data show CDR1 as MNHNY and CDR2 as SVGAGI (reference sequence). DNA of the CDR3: TGTGCCAGCAGCACAGGGGGCGGCAGAGCTGAAGCTTTCTTT. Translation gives CASSTGGGRAEAFF.

The CDR3 sequence: CASSQDGAGSSYNEQFF. In nucleotides, the CDR3 is TGTGCCAGCAGCCAAGATGGGGCGGGGTCTTCCTACAATGAGCAGTTCTTC. The chain is built from TRBV4-2 and TRBJ2-1; TRBD2 might be the D (6 bases). V was pared by 0 bases and J by 1 base, with 13 bases between. This CDR3 spans 17 amino acids. Germline lookup yields CDR1 LGHNA and CDR2 YNFKEQ.

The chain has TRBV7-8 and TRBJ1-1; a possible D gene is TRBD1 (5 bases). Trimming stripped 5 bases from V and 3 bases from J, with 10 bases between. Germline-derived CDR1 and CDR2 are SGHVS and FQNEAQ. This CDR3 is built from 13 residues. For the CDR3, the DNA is TGTGCCAGCAGCCAGGGTGTGGACACTGAAGCTTTCTTT. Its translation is CASSQGVDTEAFF.

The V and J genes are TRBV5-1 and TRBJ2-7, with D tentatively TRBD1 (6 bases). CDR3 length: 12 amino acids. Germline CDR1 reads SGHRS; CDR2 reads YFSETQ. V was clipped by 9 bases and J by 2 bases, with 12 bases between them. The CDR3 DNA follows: TGCGCCACCGGGACATCAGCCTACGAGCAGTACTTC. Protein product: CATGTSAYEQYF.

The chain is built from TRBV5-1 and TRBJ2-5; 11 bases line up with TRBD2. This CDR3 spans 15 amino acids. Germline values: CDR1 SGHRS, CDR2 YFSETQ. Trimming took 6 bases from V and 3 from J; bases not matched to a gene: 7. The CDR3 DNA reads TGCGCCAGCATCCTTAGCGGGGGGGCCGAAGAGACCCAGTACTTC. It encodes CASILSGGAEETQYF.

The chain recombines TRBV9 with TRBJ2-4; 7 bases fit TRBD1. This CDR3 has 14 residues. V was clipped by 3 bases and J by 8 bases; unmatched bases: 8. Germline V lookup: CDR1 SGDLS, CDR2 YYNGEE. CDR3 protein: CASSAGQLGDIQYF. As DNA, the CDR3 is TGTGCCAGCAGCGCGGGACAGTTGGGGGACATTCAGTACTTC.

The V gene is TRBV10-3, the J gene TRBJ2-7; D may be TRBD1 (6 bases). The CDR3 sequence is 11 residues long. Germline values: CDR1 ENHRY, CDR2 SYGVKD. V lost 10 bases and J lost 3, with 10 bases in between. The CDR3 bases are TGTGCCACGGGGACAAACTACGAGCAGTACTTC. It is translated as CATGTNYEQYF.

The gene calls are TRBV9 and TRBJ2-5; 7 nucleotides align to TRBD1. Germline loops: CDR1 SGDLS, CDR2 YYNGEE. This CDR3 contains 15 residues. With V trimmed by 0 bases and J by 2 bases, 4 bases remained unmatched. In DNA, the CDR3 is TGTGCCAGCAGCGTAGCTGGGACAGAGCAAGAGACCCAGTACTTC. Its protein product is CASSVAGTEQETQYF.

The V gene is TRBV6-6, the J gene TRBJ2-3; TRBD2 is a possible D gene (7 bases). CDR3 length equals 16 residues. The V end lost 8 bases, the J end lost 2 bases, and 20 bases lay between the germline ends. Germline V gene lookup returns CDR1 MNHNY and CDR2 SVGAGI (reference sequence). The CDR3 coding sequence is TGTGCCAGCGGCCCCAGGGGACGGGGGGACACAGATACGCAGTATTTT. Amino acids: CASGPRGRGDTDTQYF.

CDR3 DNA: TGTGCCAGCCTACTAGGACTCCTATACGAGCAGTACTTC. Its protein is CASLLGLLYEQYF. The chain recombines TRBV6-6 with TRBJ2-7; D is possibly TRBD2 (5 bases). V dropped 8 bases and J dropped 4 bases, with 15 bases sitting between them. Germline-derived CDR1 and CDR2 are MNHNY and SVGAGI (reference sequence). CDR3 length equals 13 residues.

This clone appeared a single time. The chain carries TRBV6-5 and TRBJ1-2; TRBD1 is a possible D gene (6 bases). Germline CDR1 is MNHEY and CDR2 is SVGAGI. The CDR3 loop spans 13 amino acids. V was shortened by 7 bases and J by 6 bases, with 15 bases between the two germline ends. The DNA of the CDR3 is TGTGCCAGCATGCCGGGGGGCGGCAATGGCTACACCTTC. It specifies CASMPGGGNGYTF.

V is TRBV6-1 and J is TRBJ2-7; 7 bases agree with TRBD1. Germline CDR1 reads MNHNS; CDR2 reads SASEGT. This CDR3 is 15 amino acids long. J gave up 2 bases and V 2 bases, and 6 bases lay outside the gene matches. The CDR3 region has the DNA TGTGCCAGCAGTGAATTCGGGACAGTCGCCTACGAGCAGTACTTC. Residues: CASSEFGTVAYEQYF.

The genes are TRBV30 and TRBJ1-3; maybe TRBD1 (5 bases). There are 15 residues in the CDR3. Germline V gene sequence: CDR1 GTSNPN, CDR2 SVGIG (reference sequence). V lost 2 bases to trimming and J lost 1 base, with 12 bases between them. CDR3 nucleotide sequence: TGTGCCTGGAGTTGGGCGGACATATCTGGAAACACCATATATTTT. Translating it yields CAWSWADISGNTIYF.